The T cell receptor beta chain described here comes from a study of blood T cell repertoires in COVID-19. Across the whole study: Donors in the United States, Italy and Spain gave samples during acute or convalescent COVID-19. Sources were T cells, B-cell-depleted T cells, or PBMCs; the material itself was cDNA or gDNA.

The CDR3 runs 14 residues. In germline, CDR1 is SNHLY, CDR2 FYNNEI. The V segment lost 5 bases and the J segment 4 bases; nucleotides outside the gene matches: 7. Original processing methods: Amplification from reference gene primers served as the basis for estimated nucleated cell counts. Generated by immunoSEQ multiplex PCR, the TCRdb table keeps only in-frame clones and is missing some. That table gives V, J and clone size, and the DNA gave D and trimming. Here the sample spans around 150,000 clones, less than 85% being singletons. Sample: peripheral blood. The chain joins TRBV2 to TRBJ1-2; 7 bases agree with TRBD1. This sequence was found in a human donor with acute or convalescent COVID-19. The donor label of this sample is uncertain. The CDR3 DNA sequence: TGTGCCAGCAGTCTTGGACAGGCGCTCTATGGCTACACCTTC. It codes for CASSLGQALYGYTF. The variable domain in full, with the rest retrieved from reference TRBV2 and TRBJ1-2, is EPEVTQTPSHQVTQMGQEVILRCVPISNHLYFYWYRQILGQKVEFLVSFYNNEISEKSEIFDDQFSVERPDGSNFTLKIRSTKLEDSAMYFCASSLGQALYGYTFGSGTRLTVV.